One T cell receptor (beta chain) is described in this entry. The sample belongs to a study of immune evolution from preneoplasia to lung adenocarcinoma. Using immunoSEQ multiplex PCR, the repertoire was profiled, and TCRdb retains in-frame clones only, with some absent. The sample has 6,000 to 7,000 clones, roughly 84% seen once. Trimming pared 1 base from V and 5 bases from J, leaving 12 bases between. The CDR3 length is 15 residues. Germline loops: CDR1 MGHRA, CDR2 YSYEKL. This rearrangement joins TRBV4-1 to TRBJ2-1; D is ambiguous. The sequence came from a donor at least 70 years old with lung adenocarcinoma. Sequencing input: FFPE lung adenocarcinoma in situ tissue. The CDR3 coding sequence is TGCGCCAGCAGCCAAGTCATACTATTCAACAATGAGCAGTTCTTC. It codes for CASSQVILFNNEQFF.